Listed here are 17 T cell receptor beta chains from one sample, sequenced in a study of spatial heterogeneity in lung cancer. Each CDR3 protein gets one entry after TCRdb re-called the 5' RACE reads with MiXCR. The sample lists some 6,900 distinct CDR3 sequences; approximately 3.9% were seen once. Time point noted: sample taken at primary tumor resection. The sequenced material consisted of unsorted whole RNA from tumor, nontumor lung or frozen PBMC. The input for sequencing was normal lung tissue next to the tumor, taken at surgery. All receptors come from a female donor with early-stage non-small cell lung cancer.

This clonotype is labeled medium-sized. The chain combines TRBV19 with TRBJ2-5; D is ambiguous. CDR1 and CDR2 (germline): LNHDA, SQIVND (reference sequence). The CDR3 consists of 14 residues. V lost 3 bases and J lost 5, with 13 bases in between. CDR3 sequence: CASSIRDTGETQYF. The DNA of the CDR3 is TGTGCCAGTAGTATTCGAGACACCGGGGAGACCCAGTACTTC.

This clonotype is labeled medium-sized. This sequence joins TRBV29-1 and TRBJ1-3; D unclear. This CDR3 is built from 12 residues. The V gene lost 6 bases and the J gene lost 0 bases, with 6 bases spanning the gap. Germline V gene data show CDR1 as SQVTM and CDR2 as ANQGSEA. The CDR3 is CSVTGSGNTIYF. The DNA for the CDR3 is TGCAGCGTGACGGGCTCTGGAAACACCATATATTTT.

This clonotype has at least ten counts. The rearrangement uses TRBV29-1 and TRBJ2-7; 12 nucleotides agree with TRBD1. Germline lookup yields CDR1 SQVTM and CDR2 ANQGSEA. V was clipped by 4 bases and J by 4 bases; unmatched bases: 8. The CDR3 has 15 amino acids. The CDR3, as DNA: TGCAGCGTTGCGCCCGGGACAGGGGGCTTGTACGAGCAGTACTTC. Protein: CSVAPGTGGLYEQYF.

The rearrangement joins TRBV5-1 to TRBJ2-1; 10 nucleotides match TRBD1. V shed 4 bases, J shed 5 bases, and the junction held 6 bases outside the gene matches. Germline loops: CDR1 SGHRS, CDR2 YFSETQ. This CDR3 is 15 amino acids long. DNA for the CDR3: TGCGCCAGCAGCCACGGGACAGGGGCCAACAATGAGCAGTTCTTC. Translated, it gives CASSHGTGANNEQFF.

This clonotype was recorded at least ten times. V is TRBV5-1 and J is TRBJ1-2; D is possibly TRBD1 (6 bases). The V end lost 0 bases, the J end lost 8 bases, and 14 bases lay between the germline ends. The CDR3 loop spans 14 amino acids. Germline V lookup: CDR1 SGHRS, CDR2 YFSETQ. The CDR3 is CASSLDSQQGGYTF. CDR3 DNA: TGCGCCAGCAGCTTGGACAGCCAGCAGGGGGGCTACACCTTC.

A few counts support this clonotype. V and J are TRBV7-2 and TRBJ2-1; D is ambiguous. The CDR3 length is 15 residues. V was shortened by 2 bases and J by 4 bases, with 12 bases between the two germline ends. Germline V CDR1 and CDR2: SGHTA, FQGNSA. The CDR3 sequence: CASSLIRSLYNEQFF. The CDR3 region has the DNA TGTGCCAGCAGCTTAATCCGGAGCTTATACAATGAGCAGTTCTTC.

Ten or more counts support this clonotype. The chain has TRBV27 and TRBJ2-5; 7 bases agree with TRBD2. V trimming: 8 bases; J trimming: 9 bases; junction bases outside the gene matches: 15. The length of the CDR3 is 14 residues. CDR1 and CDR2 from the germline V gene are MNHEY and SMNVEV (reference sequence). The CDR3 sequence: CASWGAGRELAQYF. The CDR3 DNA sequence: TGTGCCAGCTGGGGCGCAGGGAGGGAGTTGGCCCAGTACTTC.

This clonotype has at least ten counts. The genes are TRBV16 and TRBJ2-2; D is unresolved. Germline CDR1 and CDR2: KGHSY and FQNENV. The CDR3 has 13 residues. The germline V and J ends were trimmed by 3 bases and 7 bases, with 9 bases remaining between them. CDR3 protein: CASSHEPGGELFF. DNA for the CDR3: TGTGCCAGCAGCCATGAGCCGGGCGGGGAGCTGTTTTTT.

The table lists this clonotype with a few counts. This chain links TRBV27 with TRBJ2-1, with D tentatively TRBD2 (5 bases). The V and J ends lost 3 bases and 9 bases respectively, with 18 bases between them. In germline, CDR1 is MNHEY, CDR2 SMNVEV (reference sequence). CDR3 size: 15 residues. This CDR3 reads CASSLGPRGRVEQFF. The CDR3, as DNA: TGTGCCAGCAGTTTGGGCCCCCGTGGGCGGGTTGAGCAGTTCTTC.

Within the sample, this clonotype is medium-sized. The CDR3 DNA follows: TGTGCCAGCAGCGCTGGGACAGGGGCCGCTGGATGGTATGGCTACACCTTC. Its translation: CASSAGTGAAGWYGYTF. This chain links TRBV5-4 with TRBJ1-2, with 10 bases that match TRBD1. With V trimmed by 4 bases and J by 5 bases, 14 bases remained unmatched. The CDR3 extends over 17 amino acids. Germline assignment: CDR1 SGHNT and CDR2 YYREEE (reference sequence).

Here the CDR3 DNA reads TGTGCCAGCAGCGGACTAGGGGAGGAGACCCAGTACTTC. This encodes CASSGLGEETQYF. V is TRBV6-5 and J is TRBJ2-5; TRBD2 matches at 7 bases. Losses at the gene ends were 6 bases for V and 5 bases for J; bases not matched to a gene: 6. The germline CDR1 and CDR2 sequences are MNHEY and SVGAGI. The CDR3 covers 13 residues.

In its sample, this clonotype ranks as medium-sized. V is TRBV4-3 and J is TRBJ2-7; 10 nucleotides match TRBD1. This CDR3 contains 15 residues. With V trimmed by 0 bases and J by 6 bases, 5 bases remained unmatched. Per the germline V gene, CDR1 is LGHNA and CDR2 is YSLEER. The chain's CDR3 is CASSQDPGTGVEQYF. CDR3 DNA: TGCGCCAGCAGCCAAGATCCCGGGACAGGGGTCGAGCAGTACTTC.

Ten or more counts support this clonotype. The chain carries TRBV12-5 and TRBJ1-2; D gene uncertain. CDR1 and CDR2 (germline): LGHNT, FRNRAP. V was cut by 4 bases and J by 2 bases, with 8 bases left in between. The CDR3 has 13 amino acids. CDR3 sequence: CASGWTVNYGYTF. DNA for the CDR3: TGTGCTAGTGGTTGGACCGTAAACTATGGCTACACCTTC.

The sample holds many counts of this clonotype. The chain links TRBV10-3 to TRBJ1-2; D gene uncertain. Germline lookup yields CDR1 ENHRY and CDR2 SYGVKD. Trimming shortened V by 2 bases and J by 9 bases, and 10 bases separated the two germline ends. This CDR3 is built from 12 residues. The CDR3 DNA follows: TGTGCCATCAGTGAGACGTCTGATCGCTACACCTTC. Encoded protein: CAISETSDRYTF.

This clonotype counts as medium-sized. The chain combines TRBV10-3 with TRBJ2-2; 10 bases are a match to TRBD2. The CDR3 loop spans 15 amino acids. J gave up 3 bases and V 10 bases, and 8 bases lay outside the gene matches. The germline V gene has CDR1 ENHRY and CDR2 SYGVKD. CDR3 sequence reads: CATDPGLAYTGELFF. The DNA of the CDR3 is TGTGCCACAGACCCGGGACTAGCGTACACCGGGGAGCTGTTTTTT.

This clonotype was seen repeatedly, ten times or more. This chain connects TRBV4-2 to TRBJ1-4; 8 bases line up with TRBD1. The CDR3 sequence is 18 residues long. Trimming took 5 bases from V and 0 from J; bases not matched to a gene: 11. Germline V CDR1 and CDR2: LGHNA, YNFKEQ. In DNA, the CDR3 is TGTGCCAGCAGCTACCGCCTCCCGGACAGGGCAACTAATGAAAAACTGTTTTTT. This translates into CASSYRLPDRATNEKLFF.

This clonotype was counted between two and nine times. V usage is TRBV7-2 and J usage is TRBJ2-7, with 10 bases fitting TRBD1. Germline V gene lookup returns CDR1 SGHTA and CDR2 FQGNSA. The J segment lost 5 bases and the V segment lost 3 bases, leaving 4 bases of the junction unmatched. This CDR3 is 14 amino acids long. CDR3 sequence reads: CASSFDRGLDEQYF. Here the CDR3 DNA reads TGTGCCAGCAGCTTCGACAGGGGGCTAGACGAGCAGTACTTC.